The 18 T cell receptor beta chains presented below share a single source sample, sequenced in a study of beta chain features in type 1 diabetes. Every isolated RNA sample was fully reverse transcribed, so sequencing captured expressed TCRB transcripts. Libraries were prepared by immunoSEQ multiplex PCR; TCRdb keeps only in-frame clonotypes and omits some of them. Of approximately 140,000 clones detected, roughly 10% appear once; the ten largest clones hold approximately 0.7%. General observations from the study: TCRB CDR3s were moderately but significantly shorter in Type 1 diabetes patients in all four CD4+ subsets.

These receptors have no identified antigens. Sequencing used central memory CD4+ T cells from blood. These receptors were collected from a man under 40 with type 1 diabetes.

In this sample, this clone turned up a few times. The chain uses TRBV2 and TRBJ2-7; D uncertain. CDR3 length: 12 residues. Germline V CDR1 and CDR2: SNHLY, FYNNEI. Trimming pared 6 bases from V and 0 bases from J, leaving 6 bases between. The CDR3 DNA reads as TGTGCCAGCAGGCAGGACTCCTACGAGCAGTACTTC. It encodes CASRQDSYEQYF.

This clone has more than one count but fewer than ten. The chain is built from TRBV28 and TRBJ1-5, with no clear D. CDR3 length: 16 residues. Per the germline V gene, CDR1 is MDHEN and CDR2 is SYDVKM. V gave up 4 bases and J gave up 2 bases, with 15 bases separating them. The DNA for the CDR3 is TGTGCCAGCAGTTACATAGGGCGGGCCGGCAATCAGCCCCAGCATTTT. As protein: CASSYIGRAGNQPQHF.

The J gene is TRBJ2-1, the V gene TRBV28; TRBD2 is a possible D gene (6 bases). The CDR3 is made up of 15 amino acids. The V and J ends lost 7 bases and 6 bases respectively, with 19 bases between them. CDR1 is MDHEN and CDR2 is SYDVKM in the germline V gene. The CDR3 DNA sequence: TGTGCCAGCACTTCCCCAGTTGCCGGGAGCAATGAGCAGTTCTTC. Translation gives CASTSPVAGSNEQFF.

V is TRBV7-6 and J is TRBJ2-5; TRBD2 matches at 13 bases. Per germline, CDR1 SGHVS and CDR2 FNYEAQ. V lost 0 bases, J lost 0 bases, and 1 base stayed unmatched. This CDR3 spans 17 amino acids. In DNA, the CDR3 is TGTGCCAGCAGCTTAGCACTAGCGGGGGGGTACCAAGAGACCCAGTACTTC. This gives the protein CASSLALAGGYQETQYF.

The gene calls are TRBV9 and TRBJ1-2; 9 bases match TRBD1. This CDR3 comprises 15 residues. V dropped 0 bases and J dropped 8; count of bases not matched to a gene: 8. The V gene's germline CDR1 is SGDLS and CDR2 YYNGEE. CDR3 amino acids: CASSVEGQGMLGYTF. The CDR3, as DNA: TGTGCCAGCAGCGTAGAGGGACAGGGTATGTTGGGCTACACCTTC.

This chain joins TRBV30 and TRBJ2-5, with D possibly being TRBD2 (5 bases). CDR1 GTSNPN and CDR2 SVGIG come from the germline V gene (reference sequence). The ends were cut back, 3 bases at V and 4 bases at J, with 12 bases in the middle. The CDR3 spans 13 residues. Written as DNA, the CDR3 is TGTGCCTGGAGCCGCGGGTTGCGAGAGACCCAGTACTTC. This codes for CAWSRGLRETQYF.

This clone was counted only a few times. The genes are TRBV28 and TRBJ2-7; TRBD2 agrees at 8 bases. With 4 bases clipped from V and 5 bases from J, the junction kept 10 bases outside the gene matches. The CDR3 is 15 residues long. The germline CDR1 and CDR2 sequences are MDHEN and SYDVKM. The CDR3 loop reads CASSSSGPSEDEQYF. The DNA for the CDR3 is TGTGCCAGCAGTTCTAGCGGGCCCTCCGAGGACGAGCAGTACTTC.

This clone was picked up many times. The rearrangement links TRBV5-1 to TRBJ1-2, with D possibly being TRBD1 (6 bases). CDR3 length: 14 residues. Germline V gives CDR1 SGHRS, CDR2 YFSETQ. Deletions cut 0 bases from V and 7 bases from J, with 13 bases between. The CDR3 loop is CASSLAYREGGYTF. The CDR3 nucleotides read TGCGCCAGCAGCTTGGCCTACAGGGAAGGTGGCTACACCTTC. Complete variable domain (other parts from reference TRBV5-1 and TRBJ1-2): KAGVTQTPRYLIKTRGQQVTLSCSPISGHRSVSWYQQTPGQGLQFLFEYFSETQRNKGNFPGRFSGRQFSNSRSEMNVSTLELGDSALYLCASSLAYREGGYTFGSGTRLTVV.

CDR3: CASSDRGRETQYF. The CDR3 nucleotides are TGTGCCAGCAGTGACAGGGGACGAGAGACCCAGTACTTC. The chain uses TRBV11-2 and TRBJ2-5, with TRBD1 matching 8 bases. This CDR3 is built from 13 residues. Trimming cost V 6 bases and J 4 bases; bases outside gene matches: 4. Germline CDR1 SGHAT, CDR2 FQNNGV.

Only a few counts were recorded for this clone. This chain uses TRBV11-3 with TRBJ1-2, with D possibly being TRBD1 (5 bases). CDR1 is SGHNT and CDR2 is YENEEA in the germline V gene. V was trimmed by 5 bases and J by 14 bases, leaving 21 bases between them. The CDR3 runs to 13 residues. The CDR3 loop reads CASSPRGSGAATF. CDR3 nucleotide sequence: TGTGCCAGCAGCCCCCGTGGGAGCGGGGCAGCGACCTTC.

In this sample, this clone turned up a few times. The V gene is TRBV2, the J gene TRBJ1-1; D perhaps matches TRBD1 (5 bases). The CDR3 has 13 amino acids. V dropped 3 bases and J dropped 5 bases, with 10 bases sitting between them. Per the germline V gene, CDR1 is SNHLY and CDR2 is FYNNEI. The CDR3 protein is CASSEAGETEAFF. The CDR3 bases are TGTGCCAGCAGTGAGGCGGGGGAGACTGAAGCTTTCTTT.

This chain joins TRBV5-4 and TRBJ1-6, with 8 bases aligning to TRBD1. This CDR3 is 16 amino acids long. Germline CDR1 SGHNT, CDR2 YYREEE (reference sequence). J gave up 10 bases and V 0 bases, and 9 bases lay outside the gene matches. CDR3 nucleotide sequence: TGTGCCAGCAGCTTGGACGGACAGGGTTCGGAGTCACCCCTCCACTTT. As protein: CASSLDGQGSESPLHF.

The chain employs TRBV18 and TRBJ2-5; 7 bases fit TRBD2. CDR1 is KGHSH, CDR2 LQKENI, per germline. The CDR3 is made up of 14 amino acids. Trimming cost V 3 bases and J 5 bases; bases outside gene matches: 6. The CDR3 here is CASSPRTSMETQYF. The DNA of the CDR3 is TGTGCCAGCTCACCCCGGACTAGTATGGAGACCCAGTACTTC.

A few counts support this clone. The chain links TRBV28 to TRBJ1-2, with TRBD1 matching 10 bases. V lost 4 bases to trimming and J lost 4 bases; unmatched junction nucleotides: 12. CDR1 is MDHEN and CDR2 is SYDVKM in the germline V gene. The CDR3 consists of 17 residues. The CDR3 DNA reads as TGTGCCAGCAGTTCGGAAACGGGACAGGGGAGGATCTATGGCTACACCTTC. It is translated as CASSSETGQGRIYGYTF.

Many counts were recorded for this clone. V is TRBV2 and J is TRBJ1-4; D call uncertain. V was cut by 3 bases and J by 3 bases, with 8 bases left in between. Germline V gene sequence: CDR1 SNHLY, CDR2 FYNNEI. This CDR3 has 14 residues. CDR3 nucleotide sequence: TGTGCCAGCAGTGAGGTTGCGGCTAATGAAAAACTGTTTTTT. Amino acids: CASSEVAANEKLFF.

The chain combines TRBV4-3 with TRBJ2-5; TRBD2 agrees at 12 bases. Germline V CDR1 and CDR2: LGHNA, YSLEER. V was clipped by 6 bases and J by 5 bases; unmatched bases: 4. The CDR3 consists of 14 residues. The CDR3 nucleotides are TGCGCCAGCAGTCGGACTAGCGGGACGGAGACCCAGTACTTC. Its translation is CASSRTSGTETQYF.

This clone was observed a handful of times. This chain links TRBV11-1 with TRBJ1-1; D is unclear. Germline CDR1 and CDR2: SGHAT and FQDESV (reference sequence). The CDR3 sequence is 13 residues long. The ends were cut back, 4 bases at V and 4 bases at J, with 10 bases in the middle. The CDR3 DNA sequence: TGTGCCAGCAGCTCCGAGATCGGCACTGAAGCTTTCTTT. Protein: CASSSEIGTEAFF.

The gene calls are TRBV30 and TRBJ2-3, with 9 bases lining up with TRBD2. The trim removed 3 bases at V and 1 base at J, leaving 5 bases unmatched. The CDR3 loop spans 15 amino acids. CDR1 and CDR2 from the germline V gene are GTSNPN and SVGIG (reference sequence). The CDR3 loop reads CAWRMTSGGTDTQYF. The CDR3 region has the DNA TGTGCCTGGAGGATGACTAGCGGAGGCACAGATACGCAGTATTTT.